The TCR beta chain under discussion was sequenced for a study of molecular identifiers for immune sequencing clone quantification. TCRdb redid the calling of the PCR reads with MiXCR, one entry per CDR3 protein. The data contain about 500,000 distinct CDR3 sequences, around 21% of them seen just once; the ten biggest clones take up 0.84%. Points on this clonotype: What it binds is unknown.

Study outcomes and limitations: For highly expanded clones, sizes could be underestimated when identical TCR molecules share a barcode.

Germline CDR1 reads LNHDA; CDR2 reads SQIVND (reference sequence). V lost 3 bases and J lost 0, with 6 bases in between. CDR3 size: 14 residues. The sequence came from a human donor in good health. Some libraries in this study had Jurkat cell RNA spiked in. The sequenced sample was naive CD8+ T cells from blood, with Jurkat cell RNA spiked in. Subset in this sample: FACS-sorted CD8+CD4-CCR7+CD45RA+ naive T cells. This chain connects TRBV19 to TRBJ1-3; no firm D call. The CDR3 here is CASSIGISGNTIYF. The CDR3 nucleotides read TGTGCCAGTAGTATCGGGATCTCTGGAAACACCATATATTTT.